The 2 T cell receptor beta chains below were found in one sample sequenced in a study of blood T cell repertoires in COVID-19. Produced via immunoSEQ multiplex PCR; TCRdb's table is partial and in-frame only. This sample has approximately 260,000 clones, with approximately 90% found just once. Sequencing used peripheral blood. The source is a man aged 55 to 70 who had recovered from COVID-19.

V gene TRBV6-4 combines with J gene TRBJ1-2, with D maybe TRBD1 (6 bases). Looked up from germline, CDR1 is MRHNA and CDR2 is SNTAGT. Trimming removed 2 bases from V and 7 bases from J, with 23 bases in between. The CDR3 length is 17 residues. CDR3 amino acids: CASSDEDLQGHLGGYTF. The DNA for the CDR3 is TGTGCCAGCAGTGACGAAGATCTACAGGGCCATCTGGGTGGCTACACCTTC.

CDR3 in amino acids: CASSLNPDRQGVPGELFF. CDR3 bases: TGCGCCAGCAGCTTGAACCCGGATAGACAGGGGGTCCCCGGGGAGCTGTTTTTT. V usage is TRBV5-1 and J usage is TRBJ2-2; TRBD1 matches 9 bases. The CDR3 covers 18 residues. After removal of 1 base from V and 6 bases from J, the junction contained 13 bases not matched to a gene. Looked up from germline, CDR1 is SGHRS and CDR2 is YFSETQ.